This T cell receptor (beta chain) was sequenced for a study of shared clonotypes between healthy human individuals (dated by TCRdb to 2020 to 2021). General notes on the study: A couple of women and a few men aged 18 to 49 years were included in the cohort. To estimate repertoire size and how much clonotypes are shared between individuals, the study performed deep sequencing of blood TCR repertoires from a few healthy adults. Libraries were prepared and TCR repertoires were sequenced by different laboratories using diverse techniques, in order to increase sequencing depth and limit assay-specific biases. Leukapheresis yielded between about 0.9 and 9.5 billion PBMCs per donor. Per donor, three plates each were used for CD4 naive and CD4 memory, two for CD8 naive, and one for CD8 memory.

Points the paper makes about the study in general: Across several donors, 4.5% to 6.5% of naive CD4, more than 3% of naive CD8, under 2.5% of memory CD4, and around 0.4% of memory CD8 clonotypes were shared. Naive subsets generally had larger estimated clonotype richness than memory subsets. Sampling was restricted to blood, and TCR repertoires in tissue are likely to differ from TCR repertoires in blood. Compared with non-shared clonotypes, clonotypes shared by all four sorted-subset donors had higher generation probabilities. Incomplete sequencing was indicated by rarefaction of sorted-subset datasets, despite the large sequencing depth. Pairwise subsampling indicated that sequencing depth was expected to affect the degree of clonotype sharing among donors. Because the study included a small number of donors, the genetic and exposure-history diversity represented was limited.

Trimming removed 0 bases from V and 0 bases from J, leaving 14 bases between the germline ends. The CDR3 runs 18 residues from the cysteine to the phenylalanine. Only the CDR3 part of the read is kept: 54 bases, read in frame from the first base. As encoded in the germline V gene, CDR1 is LGHNA while CDR2 is YSLEER. Using the deep immunoSEQ assay, TCR CDR3 regions were amplified from genomic DNA by multiplex PCR. Extracted genomic DNA from each cell subset was distributed evenly across all wells of several immunoSEQ 96-well plates, and each plate was treated as a replicate. For sorted subsets, each replicate PCR was loaded with about 0.2 ug genomic DNA, equivalent to approximately 33,000 T cell genomes. Purified libraries were quantified with a Qubit 3.0 fluorometer, sized on a Bioanalyzer 2100, and re-quantified with the KAPA Library Quantification kit. Each immunoSEQ 96-well plate was sequenced on its own single-read 150-cycle Illumina NextSeq 550 flow cell. For the original study's pipeline: Because the immunoSEQ output held only junctional sequences and lacked quality scores, the filtering could not match the filtering applied to full-length reads. To assign V/J genes and CDR3, sequences were annotated against IMGT germline references using PyIR, a Python wrapper for IgBLAST v1.9. Reads were removed for weak V/J assignments (E-value above 1e-6), missing CDR3, stop codons, out-of-frame junctions, or ambiguous translated residues. V3J clonotypes were defined as sequences sharing an identical inferred V gene, J gene, and CDR3 amino acid sequence. Percentage overlap between repertoires was calculated by dividing the number of shared unique clonotypes by the size of the smaller repertoire. RTK rarefaction, the Chao1 estimator, and Recon v2.1 estimates of unobserved clonotypes were used to assess repertoire richness. Generation probabilities were computed with OLGA for all TCRbeta clonotypes obtained by the gDNA method from a handful of donors. In TCRdb, the immuneACCESS table is reduced to in-frame sequences with V and J assigned. These tables do not hold every clone; where another copy was compared, an unresolved V gene accounts for under half, and the others remain unexplained. The V and J calls and clone size are taken from that table; D and trimming were inferred from the DNA. This sample comprises approximately 320,000 clones, roughly 84% of them detected only once. The ten largest clones take up roughly 16% of the sample.

Donors were healthy HIV-negative adults with no recently reported acute infections or vaccinations. Every donor was a Caucasian adult living in Nashville, Tennessee, USA. CD8 memory samples combined magnetically selected CD45RO+ cells with CCR7-negative CD45RA+ effector memory (TemRA) cells. Blood was collected by leukapheresis, and PBMCs were isolated by Ficoll-Histopaque density gradient centrifugation and then cryopreserved in liquid nitrogen vapor phase. Analytical flow cytometry was used to check the purity and quantity of each magnetically sorted T cell population. Each sorted fraction had its genomic DNA isolated and then quantified by UV absorbance on a Nanodrop 2000c. Concerning this clone itself: This receptor's antigen is unknown. No much larger clone exists at a distance of one base, and base qualities are not known.

The source material was memory CD8+ T cells sorted from blood. In the paper's terms, the cell subset or site label means: CD45RO+ cells pooled with CCR7-negative TemRA cells. The chain links TRBV4-3 with TRBJ2-2, with the D gene not clear enough to name. The TCR was taken from a man younger than 35 in good health. The DNA is TGCGCCAGCAGCCAAGATAACTTTTTATTCACGAACACCGGGGAGCTGTTTTTT. Its amino acids are CASSQDNFLFTNTGELFF.